The 7 T cell receptor beta chains below all came from one sample that was sequenced in a study of cytomegalovirus exposure and HLA in healthy donors. Sequencing was performed with immunoSEQ multiplex PCR; in TCRdb, only in-frame clones are kept and a portion is missing. The sample yields some 66,000 clones, nearly 98% seen once. The sample comprised PBMCs. These receptors originate from a woman between 18 and 29 years old in good health and CMV-seropositive.

The rearrangement joins TRBV29-1 to TRBJ1-5, with 7 bases identical to TRBD1. CDR1 and CDR2 (germline): SQVTM, ANQGSEA. This CDR3 is 14 amino acids long. Germline trimming cut 4 bases from V and 1 base from J; bases unmatched to any gene: 4. CDR3 amino acids: CSVVGRGSNQPQHF. The CDR3 DNA reads TGCAGCGTTGTGGGCAGGGGGAGCAATCAGCCCCAGCATTTT.

The rearrangement uses TRBV5-6 and TRBJ2-7; D not certain. The CDR3 is 11 amino acids. In germline, CDR1 is SGHDT, CDR2 YYEEEE. Trimming removed 4 bases from V and 7 bases from J, with 9 bases in between. CDR3 bases: TGTGCCAGCAGCGGAACGGAGGAGCAGTACTTC. The encoded protein is CASSGTEEQYF.

The rearrangement joins TRBV14 to TRBJ2-2; 9 nucleotides align to TRBD1. The germline CDR1 and CDR2 sequences are SGHDN and FVKESK. V shed 6 bases, J shed 5 bases, and the junction held 4 bases outside the gene matches. This CDR3 contains 14 residues. The CDR3 reads CASRGTGRTGELFF. CDR3 nucleotides: TGTGCCAGCAGAGGGACAGGGAGAACCGGGGAGCTGTTTTTT.

This chain joins TRBV5-8 and TRBJ1-2; D is undetermined. CDR3 length equals 12 residues. Germline lookup yields CDR1 SGHTS and CDR2 YDEGEE. With 4 bases removed from V and 8 bases from J, the gap between germline ends came to 12 bases. The CDR3 protein is CASSLRGRGYTF. The CDR3 nucleotides read TGTGCCAGCAGCCTCCGGGGAAGAGGCTACACCTTC.

The chain recombines TRBV11-1 with TRBJ1-2, with D tentatively TRBD1 (5 bases). The V and J ends lost 7 bases and 7 bases respectively, with 22 bases between them. The CDR3 loop spans 15 amino acids. Germline V gives CDR1 SGHAT, CDR2 FQDESV (reference sequence). CDR3 amino acids: CASTNRGQGGAGYTF. In DNA form, the CDR3 reads TGTGCCAGCACTAATAGAGGGCAGGGAGGCGCTGGCTACACCTTC.

V usage is TRBV5-1 and J usage is TRBJ1-2; 10 bases agree with TRBD1. Unmatched junction bases numbered 9, after V lost 1 base and J lost 6 bases. CDR3 size: 16 residues. Germline V gene data show CDR1 as SGHRS and CDR2 as YFSETQ. The CDR3 protein is CASSLTPGQGFDGYTF. For the CDR3, the DNA is TGCGCCAGCAGCTTGACACCGGGACAGGGGTTCGATGGCTACACCTTC.

This clone appeared a single time. J is TRBJ2-1 and V is TRBV7-2; D is unclear. This CDR3 has 17 residues. Per the germline V gene, CDR1 is SGHTA and CDR2 is FQGNSA. Trimming took 5 bases from V and 1 from J, leaving 18 bases between them. The CDR3 loop reads CASSPLQAYSSYNEQFF. CDR3 nucleotide sequence: TGTGCCAGCAGCCCCCTGCAAGCGTATTCATCCTACAATGAGCAGTTCTTC.